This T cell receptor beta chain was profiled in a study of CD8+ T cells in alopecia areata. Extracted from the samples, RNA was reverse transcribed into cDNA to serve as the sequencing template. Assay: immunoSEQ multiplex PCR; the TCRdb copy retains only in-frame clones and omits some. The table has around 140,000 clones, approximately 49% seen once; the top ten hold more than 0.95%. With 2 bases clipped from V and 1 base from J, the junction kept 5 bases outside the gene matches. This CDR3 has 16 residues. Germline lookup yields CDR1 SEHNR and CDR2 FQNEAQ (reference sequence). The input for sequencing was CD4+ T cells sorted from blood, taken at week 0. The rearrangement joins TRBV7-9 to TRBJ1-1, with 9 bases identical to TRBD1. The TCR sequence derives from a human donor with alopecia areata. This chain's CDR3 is CASSLRGQGKNTEAFF. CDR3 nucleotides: TGTGCCAGCAGCTTAAGGGGACAGGGAAAGAACACTGAAGCTTTCTTT.